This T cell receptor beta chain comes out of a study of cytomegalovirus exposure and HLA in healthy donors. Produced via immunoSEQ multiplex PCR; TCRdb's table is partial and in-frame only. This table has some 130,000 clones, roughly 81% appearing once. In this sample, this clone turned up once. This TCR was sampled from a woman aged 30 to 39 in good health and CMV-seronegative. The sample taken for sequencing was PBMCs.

The CDR3 loop reads CASSLFDTEAFF. The CDR3 bases are TGTGCCAGCAGTTTATTCGACACTGAAGCTTTCTTT. This chain links TRBV28 with TRBJ1-1; D is unresolved. The germline gives CDR1 MDHEN, CDR2 SYDVKM. The CDR3 sequence is 12 residues long. V lost 1 base and J 3 bases, leaving 3 bases between the germline ends.